These 28 T cell receptor beta chains share one sample of origin, sequenced in a study of molecular identifiers for immune sequencing clone quantification. TCRdb called the PCR reads again in MiXCR, with one record for every CDR3 protein. The sample has about half a million distinct CDR3 sequences; around 23% are singletons. Sequenced input: naive CD8+ T cells from blood, with Jurkat cell RNA spiked in. Subset specified: FACS-sorted CD8+CD4-CCR7+CD45RA+ naive T cells. The source of these receptors is a human donor in good health. Some libraries in this study had Jurkat cell RNA spiked in.

The chain is built from TRBV10-3 and TRBJ2-3; TRBD2 aligns across 10 bases. The CDR3 has 16 amino acids. With V trimmed by 2 bases and J by 3 bases, 5 bases remained unmatched. CDR1 is ENHRY and CDR2 is SYGVKD in the germline V gene. CDR3: CAISEHGLAETDTQYF. The DNA of the CDR3 is TGTGCCATCAGTGAGCACGGACTAGCGGAAACAGATACGCAGTATTTT.

There are many counts of this clonotype. V is TRBV14 and J is TRBJ2-3, with D possibly being TRBD2 (6 bases). The CDR3 loop spans 15 amino acids. CDR1 and CDR2 from the germline V gene are SGHDN and FVKESK. V lost 2 bases and J lost 2, with 11 bases in between. In nucleotides, the CDR3 is TGTGCCAGCAGCCAATCGGGGGTAATCACAGATACGCAGTATTTT. Its translation: CASSQSGVITDTQYF.

This sequence joins TRBV2 and TRBJ1-5; D gene ambiguous. This CDR3 spans 14 amino acids. The ends were cut back, 3 bases at V and 4 bases at J, with 10 bases in the middle. Per the germline V gene, CDR1 is SNHLY and CDR2 is FYNNEI. DNA for the CDR3: TGTGCCAGCAGTGATGGGCGTTATAATCAGCCCCAGCATTTT. Translation gives CASSDGRYNQPQHF.

This clonotype showed up just a few times. The CDR3 coding sequence is TGTGCCAGCAGTTTATATGGCAGTCAAGAGACCCAGTACTTC. This sequence encodes CASSLYGSQETQYF. V gene TRBV27 combines with J gene TRBJ2-5; D is undetermined. V lost 1 base and J lost 2, with 8 bases in between. This CDR3 is 14 amino acids long. Germline V lookup: CDR1 MNHEY, CDR2 SMNVEV (reference sequence).

This clonotype was picked up a small number of times. The V and J genes are TRBV6-5 and TRBJ2-2, with a possible D match to TRBD2 (5 bases). V was clipped by 2 bases and J by 6 bases, with 13 bases between them. CDR3 length: 15 amino acids. Per germline, CDR1 MNHEY and CDR2 SVGAGI. This CDR3 is CASSYTSTSAGELFF. For the CDR3, the DNA is TGTGCCAGCAGTTACACTAGTACGTCGGCCGGGGAGCTGTTTTTT.

V is TRBV7-9 and J is TRBJ2-2, with D possibly being TRBD2 (6 bases). Germline lookup yields CDR1 SEHNR and CDR2 FQNEAQ (reference sequence). Between the trimmed V and J ends, which lost 4 bases and 10 bases, there was a span of 16 bases. The CDR3 is made up of 14 amino acids. The CDR3 is CASSYLGGAVELFF. CDR3 sequence (DNA): TGTGCCAGCAGCTACCTCGGGGGAGCCGTGGAGCTGTTTTTT.

The CDR3 here is CASSRGQDSLYEQYF. In DNA, the CDR3 is TGTGCCAGCAGTAGGGGTCAGGACTCCCTTTACGAGCAGTACTTC. The chain has TRBV27 and TRBJ2-7, with D possibly called TRBD1 or TRBD2 (5 bases each). CDR3 length: 15 residues. Per the germline V gene, CDR1 is MNHEY and CDR2 is SMNVEV (reference sequence). V was clipped by 5 bases and J by 4 bases, with 18 bases between them.

Of note for this clonotype: Lacking the conserved final phenylalanine or tryptophan, this CDR3 likely reflects a read error. The chain couples TRBV12-5 to TRBJ1-1, with D hard to call. CDR1 and CDR2 from the germline V gene are LGHNT and FRNRAP. This CDR3 comprises 18 residues. V lost 3 bases and J lost 2, with 22 bases in between. CDR3 region: CASGFPDRRAGGNTEAFL. The CDR3 bases are TGTGCTAGTGGTTTCCCGGACCGACGGGCGGGCGGTAACACTGAAGCTTTCTTA.

There are a few counts of this clonotype. The rearrangement links TRBV7-2 to TRBJ1-2; no firm D call. CDR3 length: 13 residues. With 4 bases removed from V and 6 bases from J, the gap between germline ends came to 12 bases. CDR1 SGHTA and CDR2 FQGNSA come from the germline V gene. CDR3 sequence: CASSSVPRDGYTF. The CDR3 nucleotides read TGTGCCAGCAGCTCAGTCCCCCGCGATGGCTACACCTTC.

This clonotype showed up just a few times. This chain connects TRBV11-2 to TRBJ2-5; D uncertain. This CDR3 comprises 13 residues. Germline V gene data show CDR1 as SGHAT and CDR2 as FQNNGV. V was pared by 1 base and J by 5 bases, with 8 bases between. The CDR3 DNA is TGTGCCAGCAGCTTAGCCAACTCTGAGACCCAGTACTTC. Amino acid sequence: CASSLANSETQYF.

This clonotype has more than one count but fewer than ten. Here the CDR3 DNA reads TGCGCCAGCAGCCAAAGAGGGGATGAGCAGTTCTTC. As protein: CASSQRGDEQFF. The rearrangement links TRBV4-3 to TRBJ2-1, with D perhaps given as TRBD1 or TRBD2 (5 bases each). This CDR3 region has 12 residues. V lost 2 bases to trimming and J lost 8 bases, with 7 bases between them. Germline lookup yields CDR1 LGHNA and CDR2 YSLEER.

On this clonotype: This sequence may be a read error, since a much larger clone differs from it by one base. This sequence joins TRBV4-3 and TRBJ1-1, with no clear D. Germline V gene lookup returns CDR1 LGHNA and CDR2 YSLEER. The V gene lost 0 bases and the J gene lost 6 bases, with 11 bases spanning the gap. The CDR3 is 14 residues long. CDR3 protein: CASSQDRSYAEAFF. CDR3 DNA sequence: TGCGCCAGCAGCCAAGATCGCAGCTACGCTGAAGCTTTCTTT.

As to this clonotype: This may be a read error, as it is one base from a much larger clone. The chain recombines TRBV28 with TRBJ1-5; 11 bases are shared with TRBD1. The length of the CDR3 is 14 residues. Germline V gene data show CDR1 as MDHEN and CDR2 as SYDVKM. The CDR3 sequence: CAGSLGQGAQPQHF. The CDR3 bases are TGTGCCGGCAGCCTAGGACAGGGGGCTCAGCCCCAGCATTTT.

This clonotype was seen a few times. V and J are TRBV28 and TRBJ1-5; perhaps TRBD1 as D (5 bases). CDR1 and CDR2 from the germline V gene are MDHEN and SYDVKM. There are 12 residues in the CDR3. The germline V and J ends were trimmed by 5 bases and 7 bases, with 9 bases remaining between them. The CDR3 loop reads CASSPGAQPQHF. DNA of the CDR3: TGTGCCAGCAGTCCCGGGGCCCAGCCCCAGCATTTT.

About this clonotype: At one end the junction does not follow the germline gene, possibly because of a read error. The rearrangement links TRBV7-6 to TRBJ2-3, with 8 bases lining up with TRBD2. CDR1 is SGHVS, CDR2 FNYEAQ, per germline. The length of the CDR3 is 19 residues. CDR3 region: CAGSFFPGGDRHIPDTQYF. CDR3 DNA: TGTGCCGGCAGCTTTTTTCCCGGGGGGGATCGACACATCCCAGATACGCAGTATTTT. Complete variable domain (other parts from reference TRBV7-6 and TRBJ2-3): GAGVSQSPRYKVTKRGQDVALRCDPISGHVSLYWYRQALGQGPEFLTYFNYEAQQDKSGLPNDRFSAERPEGSISTLTIQRTEQRDSAMYRCAGSFFPGGDRHIPDTQYFGPGTRLTVL.

The gene calls are TRBV24-1 and TRBJ2-2, with unresolved D. The ends were cut back, 3 bases at V and 6 bases at J, with 19 bases in the middle. Germline CDR1 reads KGHDR; CDR2 reads SFDVKD. The CDR3 totals 17 residues. CDR3 bases: TGTGCCACCAGTGATACTGGAGCGAGATTGGGCGCCGGGGAGCTGTTTTTT. This gives the protein CATSDTGARLGAGELFF.

The table lists this clonotype with many counts. J is TRBJ2-4 and V is TRBV19; D is undetermined. The CDR3 totals 13 residues. CDR1 LNHDA and CDR2 SQIVND come from the germline V gene (reference sequence). Trimming shortened V by 7 bases and J by 0 bases, and 7 bases separated the two germline ends. The CDR3 spells CASTSRAKNIQYF. The CDR3 DNA follows: TGTGCCAGTACTTCACGAGCCAAAAACATTCAGTACTTC.

The V call is TRBV6-5, the J call TRBJ1-1; D is ambiguous. CDR3 length equals 13 residues. Germline V gene data show CDR1 as MNHEY and CDR2 as SVGAGI. Trimming removed 6 bases from V and 7 bases from J, with 15 bases in between. CDR3 protein: CASSFSPGVEAFF. CDR3 bases: TGTGCCAGCAGCTTTTCACCGGGCGTTGAAGCTTTCTTT.

Points on this clonotype: Its ends do not fully match the called genes, so a read error is possible. The chain carries TRBV11-2 and TRBJ2-2; 8 nucleotides match TRBD2. This CDR3 has 15 amino acids. Germline assignment: CDR1 SGHAT and CDR2 FQNNGV. CDR3 in DNA: TGTGCCAGCCCCGTTAGCGGGGAGAACCCCGGGGAGCTGTTTTTT. Translated: CASPVSGENPGELFF.

This clonotype showed up many times. This rearrangement joins TRBV29-1 to TRBJ2-7; 7 nucleotides match TRBD1. Germline CDR1 reads SQVTM; CDR2 reads ANQGSEA. The CDR3 extends over 10 amino acids. V lost 4 bases to trimming and J lost 7 bases; unmatched junction nucleotides: 1. The CDR3 sequence is CSVVTGEQYF. The CDR3 bases are TGCAGCGTTGTGACAGGGGAGCAGTACTTC.

Worth noting for this clonotype: Sequence at one end of the junction differs from germline and may be a read error. The chain joins TRBV4-3 to TRBJ1-4; 10 bases agree with TRBD1. Germline values: CDR1 LGHNA, CDR2 YSLEER. The CDR3 runs to 16 residues. CDR3 sequence (DNA): TGCGCCAGCAGCCGGGACAGGGGCCCGGTCGGTGAAAAACTGGTTTTT. Its translation: CASSRDRGPVGEKLVF.

This clonotype has a single count. A read error may account for a junction end that differs from germline. The rearrangement uses TRBV11-2 and TRBJ2-1, with D unresolved. Germline CDR1 and CDR2: SGHAT and FQNNGV. This CDR3 region has 15 residues. This chain's CDR3 is CAGSSDRSSYNEQFF. The CDR3 coding sequence is TGTGCCGGCAGCTCCGATAGGAGCTCCTACAATGAGCAGTTCTTC.

This clonotype appeared a single time. V usage is TRBV2 and J usage is TRBJ1-3; no firm D call. The CDR3 has 14 residues. Between the trimmed V and J ends, which lost 6 bases and 2 bases, there was a span of 11 bases. Germline V CDR1 and CDR2: SNHLY, FYNNEI. CDR3 DNA: TGTGCCAGCAGGACCACAGAGCCTGGAAACACCATATATTTT. As protein: CASRTTEPGNTIYF. The complete variable domain, with remaining parts taken from reference TRBV2 and TRBJ1-3, reads EPEVTQTPSHQVTQMGQEVILRCVPISNHLYFYWYRQILGQKVEFLVSFYNNEISEKSEIFDDQFSVERPDGSNFTLKIRSTKLEDSAMYFCASRTTEPGNTIYFGEGSWLTVV.

This clonotype was found many times. The gene calls are TRBV28 and TRBJ1-5, with a possible D match to TRBD1 (5 bases). The V and J ends lost 6 bases and 7 bases respectively, with 16 bases between them. The germline gives CDR1 MDHEN, CDR2 SYDVKM. The CDR3 has 14 residues. CDR3 loop: CASRSLQGLQPQHF. The CDR3 region has the DNA TGTGCCAGCAGATCTCTCCAGGGTTTACAGCCCCAGCATTTT.

In its sample, this clonotype was seen many times. This chain links TRBV4-1 with TRBJ2-7; 8 bases are shared with TRBD1. This CDR3 spans 17 amino acids. Trimming removed 2 bases from V and 4 bases from J; junction bases left unmatched: 13. From germline, CDR1 is MGHRA and CDR2 YSYEKL. The CDR3 region is CASSQILMDRVVYEQYF. DNA for the CDR3: TGCGCCAGCAGCCAAATTTTAATGGACAGGGTAGTATACGAGCAGTACTTC.

In the case of this clonotype: Germline and junction disagree at one end, which may indicate a read error. This chain uses TRBV29-1 with TRBJ1-3, with D perhaps TRBD1 (5 bases). This CDR3 has 16 residues. From germline, CDR1 is SQVTM and CDR2 ANQGSEA. The CDR3 sequence is CSVAVQQGVSGNPIYF. The CDR3 DNA sequence: TGCAGCGTTGCGGTACAGCAGGGTGTCTCTGGAAACCCCATATATTTT.

The J gene is TRBJ1-4, the V gene TRBV2; no firm D call. The CDR3 has 15 residues. Deletions cut 5 bases from V and 5 bases from J, with 15 bases between. Germline loops: CDR1 SNHLY, CDR2 FYNNEI. CDR3 coding DNA: TGTGCCAGCAGTCACCATGCCAGGCGAAATGAAAAACTGTTTTTT. Residues: CASSHHARRNEKLFF.

This clonotype was detected only a few times. The chain joins TRBV24-1 to TRBJ2-7, with 12 bases aligning to TRBD2. The V gene end was trimmed by 5 bases and the J gene end by 9 bases; junction bases not matched to a gene: 10. The CDR3 has 15 amino acids. CDR1 is KGHDR, CDR2 SFDVKD, per germline. The CDR3 nucleotides read TGTGCCACCAGTGTTCGACTAGCGGGAGTAAAGGTGCAGTACTTC. It translates to CATSVRLAGVKVQYF.